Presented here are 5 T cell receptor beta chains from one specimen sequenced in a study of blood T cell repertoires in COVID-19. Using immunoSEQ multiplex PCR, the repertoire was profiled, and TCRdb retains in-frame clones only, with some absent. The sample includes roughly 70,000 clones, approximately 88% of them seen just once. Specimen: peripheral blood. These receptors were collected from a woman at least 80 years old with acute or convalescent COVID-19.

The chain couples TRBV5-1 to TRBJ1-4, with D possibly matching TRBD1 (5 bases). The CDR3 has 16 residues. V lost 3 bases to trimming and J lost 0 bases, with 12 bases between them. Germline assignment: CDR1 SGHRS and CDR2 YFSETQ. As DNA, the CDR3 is TGCGCCAGCAGCTCTAGGGGCCTTGCAACTAATGAAAAACTGTTTTTT. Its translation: CASSSRGLATNEKLFF.

The CDR3 DNA reads as TGTGCCAGCAGTACCAGACTAGCGGGAAGCTACAATGAGCAGTTCTTC. Its protein is CASSTRLAGSYNEQFF. The chain uses TRBV6-2 or TRBV6-3 and TRBJ2-1; TRBD2 matches 11 bases. The germline V gene encodes CDR1 MNHEY and CDR2 SVGEGT. This CDR3 comprises 16 residues. With V trimmed by 5 bases and J by 3 bases, 6 bases remained unmatched.

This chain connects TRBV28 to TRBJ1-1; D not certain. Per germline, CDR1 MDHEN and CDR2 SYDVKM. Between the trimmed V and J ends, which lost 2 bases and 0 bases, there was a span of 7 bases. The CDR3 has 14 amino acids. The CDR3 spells CASSLVDLNTEAFF. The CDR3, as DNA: TGTGCCAGCAGTTTAGTAGACTTGAACACTGAAGCTTTCTTT.

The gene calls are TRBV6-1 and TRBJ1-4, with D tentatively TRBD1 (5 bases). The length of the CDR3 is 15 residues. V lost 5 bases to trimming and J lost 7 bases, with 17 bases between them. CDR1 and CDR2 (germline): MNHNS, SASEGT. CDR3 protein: CASSPGTPGGEKLFF. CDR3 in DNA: TGTGCCAGCAGTCCGGGGACTCCGGGGGGTGAAAAACTGTTTTTT.

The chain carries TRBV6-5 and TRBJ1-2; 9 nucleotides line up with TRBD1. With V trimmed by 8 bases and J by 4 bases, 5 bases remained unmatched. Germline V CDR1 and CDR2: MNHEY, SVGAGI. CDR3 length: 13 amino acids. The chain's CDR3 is CASRRGQGYGYTF. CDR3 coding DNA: TGTGCCAGCCGAAGGGGACAGGGCTATGGCTACACCTTC.